Presented here are 3 T cell receptor beta chains from one specimen sequenced in a study of cytomegalovirus exposure and HLA in healthy donors. The PCR used 60 Vbeta and 13 Jbeta primers. Only in-frame clones appear in the TCRdb table, and some are missing; sequencing was by immunoSEQ multiplex PCR. Seen here are tens of thousands of clones, 80% to 90% observed once, and the top ten hold 3% to 4%. Sequenced: PBMCs. These receptors originate from a man younger than 45 in good health and CMV-seropositive.

On this clone itself: Different DNA sequences within this sample yield the same CDR3. The CDR3 is CASSQDLAGANTGELFF. The CDR3 nucleotides read TGCGCCAGCAGCCAAGATCTGGCGGGAGCGAACACCGGGGAGCTGTTTTTT. The rearrangement links TRBV4-3 to TRBJ2-2; 7 bases are a match to TRBD2. In germline, CDR1 is LGHNA, CDR2 YSLEER. Trimming took 0 bases from V and 0 from J; bases not matched to a gene: 4. The CDR3 loop spans 17 amino acids.

This chain uses TRBV11-2 with TRBJ2-7, with 7 nucleotides matching TRBD2. V lost 0 bases and J lost 1; bases outside the gene matches: 3. The CDR3 runs to 15 residues. The germline V gene encodes CDR1 SGHAT and CDR2 FQNNGV. DNA of the CDR3: TGTGCCAGCAGCTTAGAAGGGGAGGGATCCTACGAGCAGTACTTC. This encodes CASSLEGEGSYEQYF.

CDR3 loop: CASDPLTGSYGYTF. CDR3 DNA sequence: TGTGCCAGCGACCCTTTGACAGGCTCCTATGGCTACACCTTC. The chain carries TRBV28 and TRBJ1-2, with D possibly TRBD1 on 6 matching bases. The CDR3 totals 14 residues. Germline CDR1 reads MDHEN; CDR2 reads SYDVKM. Trimming removed 8 bases from V and 4 bases from J, with 17 bases in between.